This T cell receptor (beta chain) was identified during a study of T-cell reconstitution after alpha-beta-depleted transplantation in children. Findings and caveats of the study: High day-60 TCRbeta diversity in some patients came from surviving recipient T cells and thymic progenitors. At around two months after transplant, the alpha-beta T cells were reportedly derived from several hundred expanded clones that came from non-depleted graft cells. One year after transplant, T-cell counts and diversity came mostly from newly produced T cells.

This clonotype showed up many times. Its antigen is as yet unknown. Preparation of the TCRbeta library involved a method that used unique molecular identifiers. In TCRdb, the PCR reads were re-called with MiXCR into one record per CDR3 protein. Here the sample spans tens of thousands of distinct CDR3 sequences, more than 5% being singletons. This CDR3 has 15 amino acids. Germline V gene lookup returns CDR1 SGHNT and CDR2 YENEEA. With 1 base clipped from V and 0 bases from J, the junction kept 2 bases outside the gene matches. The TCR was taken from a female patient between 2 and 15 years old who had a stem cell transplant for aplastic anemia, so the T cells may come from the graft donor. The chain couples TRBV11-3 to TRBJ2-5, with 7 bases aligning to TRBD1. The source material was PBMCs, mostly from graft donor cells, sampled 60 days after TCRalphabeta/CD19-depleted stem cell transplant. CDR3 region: CASSLGGQYQETQYF. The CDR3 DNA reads TGTGCCAGCAGCTTAGGGGGACAGTACCAAGAGACCCAGTACTTC.